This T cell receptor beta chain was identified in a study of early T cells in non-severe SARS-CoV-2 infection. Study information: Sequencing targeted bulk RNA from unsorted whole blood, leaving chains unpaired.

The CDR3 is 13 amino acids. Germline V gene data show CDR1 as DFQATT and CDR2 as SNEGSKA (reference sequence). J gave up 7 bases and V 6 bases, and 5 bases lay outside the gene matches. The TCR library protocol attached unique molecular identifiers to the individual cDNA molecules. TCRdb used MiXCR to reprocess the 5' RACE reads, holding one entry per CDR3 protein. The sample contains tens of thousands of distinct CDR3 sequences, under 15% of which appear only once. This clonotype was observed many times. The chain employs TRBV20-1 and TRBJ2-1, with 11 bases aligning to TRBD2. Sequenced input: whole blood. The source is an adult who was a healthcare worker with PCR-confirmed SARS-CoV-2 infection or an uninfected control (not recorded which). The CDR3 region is CSARRTSGNEQFF. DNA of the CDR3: TGCAGTGCCCGACGGACTAGCGGGAATGAGCAGTTCTTC.